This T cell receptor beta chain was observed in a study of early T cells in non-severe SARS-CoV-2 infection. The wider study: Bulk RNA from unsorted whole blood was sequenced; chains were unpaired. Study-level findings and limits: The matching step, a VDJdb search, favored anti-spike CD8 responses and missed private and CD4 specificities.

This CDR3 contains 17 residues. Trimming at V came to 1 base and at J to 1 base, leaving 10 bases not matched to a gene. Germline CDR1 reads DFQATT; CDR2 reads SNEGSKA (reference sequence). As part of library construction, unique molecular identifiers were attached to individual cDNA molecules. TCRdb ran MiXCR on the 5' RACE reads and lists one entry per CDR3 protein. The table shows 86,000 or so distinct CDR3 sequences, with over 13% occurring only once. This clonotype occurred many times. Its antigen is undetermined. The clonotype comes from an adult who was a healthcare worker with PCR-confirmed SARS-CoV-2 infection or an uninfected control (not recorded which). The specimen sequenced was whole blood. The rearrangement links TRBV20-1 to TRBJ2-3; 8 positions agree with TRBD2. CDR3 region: CSARAPSGSGGTDTQYF. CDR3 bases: TGCAGTGCTAGAGCCCCCTCCGGTAGCGGGGGCACAGATACGCAGTATTTT.